A selection of T cell receptor beta chains follows, all from one sample in a study of blood T cell repertoires in COVID-19. Clones were sequenced by immunoSEQ multiplex PCR, and TCRdb holds only the in-frame ones, with some missing. Of over 300,000 clones listed, roughly 90% were seen once; the top ten hold around 6.6%. The specimen sequenced was peripheral blood. The receptor set was obtained from a man between 18 and 35 years old who had recovered from COVID-19. The CDR3 runs from the conserved cysteine through the conserved F or W. Each record gives: J gene, clone size, V gene, D gene, CDR3 protein, CDR3 DNA. A D gene is named only where the DNA matches it firmly. Part of the rows lack a size; the others show once, few, many or a class for expanded clones.

>TRBJ2-5|-|TRBV10-3|TRBD2
CAISGLLADQETQYF
TGTGCCATCAGTGGGCTTCTAGCGGACCAAGAGACCCAGTACTTC
>TRBJ2-2|once|TRBV19|-
CASSMGTSENTGELFF
TGTGCCAGTAGTATGGGGACTTCCGAGAACACCGGGGAGCTGTTTTTT
>TRBJ2-7|-|TRBV9|-
CASSADGRPGYEQYF
TGTGCCAGCAGCGCCGACGGGCGCCCGGGGTACGAGCAGTACTTC
>TRBJ1-1|-|TRBV18|TRBD1
CASSPTTGGDTEAFF
TGTGCCAGCTCACCCACGACAGGGGGGGACACTGAAGCTTTCTTT
>TRBJ2-1|-|TRBV7-3|TRBD2
CASSLERGGSYNEQFF
TGTGCCAGCAGCCTCGAGCGGGGGGGTTCATACAATGAGCAGTTCTTC
>TRBJ2-6|-|TRBV6-5|-
CASRYSGANVLTF
TGTGCCAGCAGGTACTCTGGGGCCAACGTCCTGACTTTC
>TRBJ2-5|-|TRBV7-9|TRBD1
CASSLRDREDGETQYF
TGTGCCAGCAGCCTCCGGGACAGGGAGGACGGGGAGACCCAGTACTTC
>TRBJ2-1|-|TRBV27|TRBD1
CASSLQGDYNEQFF
TGTGCCAGCAGTTTACAGGGGGATTACAATGAGCAGTTCTTC
>TRBJ1-5|once|TRBV19|TRBD1
CACSWTGDNQPQHF
TGTGCCTGCAGCTGGACAGGGGACAATCAGCCCCAGCATTTT
>TRBJ1-3|-|TRBV2|-
CASSGRGTSGNTIYF
TGTGCCAGCTCCGGCCGGGGGACCTCTGGAAACACCATATATTTT
>TRBJ2-7|-|TRBV18|TRBD2
CASSSRLAETYEQYF
TGTGCCAGCTCGTCGAGACTAGCGGAGACCTACGAGCAGTACTTC
>TRBJ1-1|once|TRBV29-1|-
CSVEGGQLNTEAFF
TGCAGCGTTGAAGGAGGACAGCTGAACACTGAAGCTTTCTTT
>TRBJ1-1|-|TRBV5-4|-
CASSLGQVNTEAFF
TGTGCCAGCAGCTTGGGACAGGTAAACACTGAAGCTTTCTTT
>TRBJ2-3|-|TRBV7-2|-
CASSFQAVGSTDTQYF
TGTGCCAGCAGCTTTCAAGCGGTCGGAAGCACAGATACGCAGTATTTT
>TRBJ2-1|-|TRBV19|-
CASSISGFSYNEQFF
TGTGCCAGTAGTATATCAGGGTTCTCCTACAATGAGCAGTTCTTC
>TRBJ2-1|-|TRBV5-1|-
CASSLREDLYNEQFF
TGCGCCAGCAGCTTGAGGGAGGACCTCTACAATGAGCAGTTCTTC
>TRBJ2-7|-|TRBV6-5|-
CASRRGLSSYEQYF
TGTGCCAGCCGCCGGGGTCTCAGCTCCTACGAGCAGTACTTC
>TRBJ2-5|-|TRBV6-2/TRBV6-3|-
CASSPNTGPRETQYF
TGTGCCAGCAGTCCCAATACAGGGCCGCGGGAGACCCAGTACTTC
>TRBJ2-1|-|TRBV5-4|TRBD2
CASSPELAGVNEQFF
TGTGCCAGCAGCCCCGAGCTAGCGGGAGTCAATGAGCAGTTCTTC
>TRBJ1-2|-|TRBV6-1|-
CASSEQIGDFGNGYTF
-
>TRBJ2-7|once|TRBV4-1|TRBD1
CASSPIELRTGKYF
TGCGCCAGCAGCCCCATAGAGCTCCGGACAGGGAAGTACTTC
>TRBJ2-3|once|TRBV9|-
CASSERVVSTDTQYF
TGTGCCAGCAGCGAGAGGGTAGTTAGCACAGATACGCAGTATTTT
>TRBJ2-2|-|TRBV7-9|-
CASSFSSGYNTGELFF
TGTGCCAGCAGCTTTTCATCAGGATATAACACCGGGGAGCTGTTTTTT
>TRBJ2-7|-|TRBV4-3|-
CASSFGHPNEQYF
TGCGCCAGCAGTTTCGGACACCCTAACGAGCAGTACTTC
>TRBJ1-4|-|TRBV18|TRBD1
CASSIGQENEKLFF
TGTGCCAGCTCTATCGGACAGGAGAATGAAAAACTGTTTTTT
>TRBJ2-1|-|TRBV18|-
CASSQLGEGEQFF
TGTGCCAGCTCACAGCTAGGAGAGGGTGAGCAGTTCTTC
>TRBJ2-2|-|TRBV7-2|-
CASKPSETNTGELFF
TGTGCCAGCAAACCGTCGGAGACGAACACCGGGGAGCTGTTTTTT
>TRBJ2-7|-|TRBV30|TRBD2
CAWSVSSLAATYEQYF
TGTGCCTGGAGTGTAAGTAGTCTAGCGGCGACCTACGAGCAGTACTTC
>TRBJ2-5|-|TRBV5-4|-
CASSLNPKETQYF
TGTGCCAGCAGCTTGAATCCCAAAGAGACCCAGTACTTC
>TRBJ1-2|once|TRBV6-2/TRBV6-3|-
CASSYDDKSNYGYTF
TGTGCCAGCAGTTACGACGACAAAAGCAACTATGGCTACACCTTC
>TRBJ2-2|-|TRBV18|-
CASSPLPGLPTAHTGELFF
TGTGCCAGCTCACCCCTACCGGGACTTCCAACAGCCCACACCGGGGAGCTGTTTTTT
>TRBJ1-3|once|TRBV15|-
CATSRDRGSGNTIYF
TGTGCCACCAGCAGGGACAGAGGGTCGGGAAACACCATATATTTT
>TRBJ2-1|-|TRBV7-9|-
CASSSWATTRRNEQFF
TGTGCCAGCAGCTCCTGGGCTACGACTAGGCGGAATGAGCAGTTCTTC
>TRBJ1-2|-|TRBV14|TRBD1
CASSQEARGRGYTF
TGTGCCAGCAGCCAAGAAGCGAGGGGGCGAGGCTACACCTTC
>TRBJ1-2|-|TRBV7-2|-
CASSYDWAYGYTF
TGTGCCAGCAGTTATGATTGGGCCTATGGCTACACCTTC
>TRBJ2-6|-|TRBV7-9|-
CASSPSVSGANVLTF
TGTGCCAGCAGCCCCTCGGTCTCTGGGGCCAACGTCCTGACTTTC
>TRBJ1-1|once|TRBV19|-
CASSIGQLTEAFF
TGTGCCAGTAGTATTGGACAGCTCACTGAAGCTTTCTTT
>TRBJ2-2|-|TRBV5-4|-
CASSPPPPGTGELFF
TGTGCCAGCAGCCCCCCTCCGCCGGGAACCGGGGAGCTGTTTTTT
>TRBJ1-1|few|TRBV18|-
CAGRGDQNTEAFF
TGTGCCGGCCGGGGGGACCAGAACACTGAAGCTTTCTTT
>TRBJ2-7|-|TRBV11-2|-
CASSFGLASYEQYF
TGTGCCAGCAGCTTCGGGCTAGCGAGCTACGAGCAGTACTTC
>TRBJ1-1|-|TRBV4-2|-
CASSQVGGTEAFF
TGTGCCAGCAGCCAAGTAGGGGGCACTGAAGCTTTCTTT
>TRBJ2-3|-|TRBV15|-
CATSRRDSRTDTQYF
TGTGCCACCAGCAGGAGGGACTCAAGGACAGATACGCAGTATTTT
>TRBJ2-2|-|TRBV9|TRBD2
CASSTGLPGGLNTGELFF
TGTGCCAGCAGCACGGGTCTACCGGGAGGACTGAACACCGGGGAGCTGTTTTTT
>TRBJ2-2|-|TRBV10-3|-
CAISDSGNTGELFF
TGTGCCATCAGTGATTCCGGGAACACCGGGGAGCTGTTTTTT
>TRBJ1-4|-|TRBV7-9|-
CASSLGGQGGEKLFF
TGTGCCAGCAGCTTAGGTGGGCAGGGTGGCGAAAAACTGTTTTTT
>TRBJ2-2|few|TRBV7-3|TRBD1
CASSLRQGDTGELFF
TGTGCCAGCAGCCTGCGACAGGGTGACACCGGGGAGCTGTTTTTT
>TRBJ1-1|-|TRBV10-1|TRBD1
CASSDQGGNTEAFF
TGCGCCAGCAGTGACCAGGGGGGGAACACTGAAGCTTTCTTT
>TRBJ1-1|once|TRBV27|-
CASSYVQGNTEAFF
TGTGCCAGCAGCTATGTACAGGGGAACACTGAAGCTTTCTTT
>TRBJ2-7|-|TRBV7-6|TRBD2
CASSLAALAGPRGYEQYF
TGTGCCAGCAGCTTAGCGGCACTAGCGGGGCCTCGGGGCTACGAGCAGTACTTC
>TRBJ1-4|-|TRBV27|-
CASSLRGQSEKLFF
TGTGCCAGCAGTTTAAGAGGACAGTCTGAAAAACTGTTTTTT
>TRBJ2-1|-|TRBV2|-
CASSPPGGGTNEQFF
TGTGCCAGCAGTCCACCGGGGGGCGGGACGAATGAGCAGTTCTTC
>TRBJ2-1|-|TRBV4-3|-
CASSPTGTPYNEQFF
TGCGCCAGCAGCCCAACCGGGACACCCTACAATGAGCAGTTCTTC
>TRBJ1-4|-|TRBV6-5|-
CASSLRQVWEKLFF
TGTGCCAGCAGTCTAAGACAGGTCTGGGAAAAACTGTTTTTT
>TRBJ2-5|once|TRBV7-9|TRBD2
CASSPGVTGGLPETQYF
TGTGCCAGCAGCCCCGGGGTGACGGGGGGACTACCAGAGACCCAGTACTTC